This T cell receptor (beta chain) stems from a study of shared T cell receptors in the human thymus. Sequencing used immunoSEQ multiplex PCR; TCRdb keeps in-frame clones, though not all of them. Among hundreds of thousands of clones listed, 80% to 90% were seen once. The CDR3 is made up of 15 amino acids. V trimming: 8 bases; J trimming: 7 bases; junction bases outside the gene matches: 8. Per the germline V gene, CDR1 is MNHEY and CDR2 is SVGAGI. These sequences were also reported in another study, on human thymus T cells. That work states: Corrective cardiac surgery supplied the resected thymus tissue. Within thymic and blood repertoires, V and J gene usage appeared to be biased. Related studies noted strongly shared thymic repertoires across unrelated people.

This chain connects TRBV6-5 to TRBJ2-7; 16 nucleotides align to TRBD2. Sequenced sample: thymocytes. This sequence was found in a girl in the first two years of life with a congenital heart defect. CDR3: CASAGLAGGPREQYF. Written as DNA, the CDR3 is TGTGCCAGCGCGGGACTAGCGGGGGGGCCTCGGGAGCAGTACTTC.